This TCR beta chain derives from a study of T cell responses to AZD1222 COVID-19 vaccine (dated by TCRdb to about 2021). Regarding the study in general: AZD1222 recipients with second doses at about 4 weeks or about 12 weeks were pooled, because spike-specific TCR depth and breadth did not differ between schedules. Trial participants were enrolled by age into subgroups of 18-55, 56-69 and 70-plus years, and around 150, 28 and 57 TCR-sequenced participants, respectively, were included in these subgroups. A total of 233 trial participants underwent TCR sequencing, of whom 207 received two doses of AZD1222 and about 25 received two doses of the MenACWY control vaccine.

The CDR3 regions of human TCRbeta chains were analyzed by immunosequencing. Turning to the authors' computational methods: TCRs in the repertoires were matched against a reference library of SARS-CoV-2-specific TCRs that had been generated with the MIRA antigen-specificity platform. Breadth was defined as the fraction of unique TCRs that were SARS-CoV-2-associated, and depth was defined as the fraction of total T cells that were SARS-CoV-2-associated. Using the MIRA data, each spike-specific TCR was mapped to the spike region that the TCR reacts to and placed in a CD4 or CD8 class. Log10-transformed breadth and depth values were compared by one-way ANOVA with Sidak's multiple comparisons tests. TCRdb took over this immuneACCESS table, retaining in-frame rearrangements with V and J assigned. Such tables are incomplete; in checked studies, under half of the missing clones stem from an unresolved V gene, and the remainder is unexplained. Clone size and the V and J calls come from that table; the DNA yielded D and trimming. The sample yields about 170,000 clones; around 90% were counted once. Less than 3% of the sample rests with the top ten.

CDR1 and CDR2 (SNHLY, FYNNEI) derive from the germline V gene. Germline trimming amounts to 8 bases on V and 7 bases on J, with 13 as the count of junction bases outside the gene matches. The CDR3 measures 15 amino acids from cysteine to phenylalanine. Solely the CDR3 DNA is kept, with 45 bases framed from the first base. The intended sense of this specimen's time point label: baseline before first vaccination. The vaccinee samples were drawn from two UK trials, COV001 and COV002, one of which was a single-blind randomized controlled phase 2/3 trial testing AZD1222 (ChAdOx1 nCoV-19) in healthy adults. For TCRbeta chain sequencing, PBMC samples were collected from trial participants at day 0 and at day 28 after the second dose. General conclusions and limits of the study: Because no samples from the day 14 peak response were available, repertoires could be characterized only after the peak T cell response. After two AZD1222 doses, both the breadth and the depth of spike-specific TCRs were significantly higher than at day 0 and than in MenACWY recipients. Conclusions about previously exposed vaccinees are limited, since just 5 to 7 AZD1222 recipients were seropositive for SARS-CoV-2 at baseline. The vaccine-associated CD4 TCRs covered the entire spike protein, and the dominant responses fell in regions 160-218 and 743-854. Epitopes outside the regions mutated in the B.1.351 and B.1.1.7 variants were reportedly recognized by nearly half of the unique spike-specific TCRs. Most participants were white British and females outnumbered males, and the authors suggested that clonal diversity may have been underestimated. In the small 56-69-year group, the increase in depth fell short of significance, most likely because of low power.

On this clone: The antigen it binds to is not known. Nothing much larger sits one base from this clone, and base qualities are not available.

Here the sequenced sample was peripheral blood, taken on day 0 of AZD1222 vaccination. The clonotype originates from an adult in good health. The chain uses TRBV2 and TRBJ2-1; 8 central nucleotides agree with TRBD2. The CDR3 region: CASSTGTRRANEQFF. The DNA reads as follows: TGTGCCAGCTCTACCGGGACTAGGAGGGCAAATGAGCAGTTCTTC.